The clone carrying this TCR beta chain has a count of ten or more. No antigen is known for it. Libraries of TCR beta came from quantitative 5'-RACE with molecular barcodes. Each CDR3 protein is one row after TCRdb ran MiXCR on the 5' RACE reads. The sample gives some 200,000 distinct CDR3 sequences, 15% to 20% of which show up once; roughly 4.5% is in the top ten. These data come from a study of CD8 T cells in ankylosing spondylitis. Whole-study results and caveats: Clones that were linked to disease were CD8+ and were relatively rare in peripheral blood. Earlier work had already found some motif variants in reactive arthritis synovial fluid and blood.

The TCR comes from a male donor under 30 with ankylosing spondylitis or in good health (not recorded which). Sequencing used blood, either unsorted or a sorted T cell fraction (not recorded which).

The CDR3 here is CASSEPGQGKKLFF. DNA for the CDR3: TGTGCCAGCAGTGAGCCGGGACAGGGGAAAAAACTGTTTTTT. This chain joins TRBV25-1 and TRBJ1-4, with 10 bases lining up with TRBD1. V was pared by 3 bases and J by 9 bases, with 4 bases of the junction left unmatched. The CDR3 is 14 residues long. The germline gives CDR1 MGHDK, CDR2 SYGVNS.